This is a list of T cell receptor beta chains from one sample in a study of OX40 agonist ivuxolimab in advanced cancers. The data were produced by immunoSEQ multiplex PCR, yet TCRdb's version contains in-frame clones alone and is incomplete. The table has about 100,000 clones, less than 95% seen once; the top ten hold about 0.49%. The source was CD4+ or CD8+ T cells sorted from blood, collected in a trial of the OX40 agonist ivuxolimab. These receptor sequences come from an adult with an advanced solid tumor such as melanoma, head and neck, liver or kidney cancer. Both conserved end residues are part of each CDR3. A D gene is named only where the DNA matches it firmly. For some rows the clone size is stated as once, few or many, or as a class when expanded; others skip it.

J gene,V gene,D gene,clone size,CDR3 protein,CDR3 DNA
TRBJ2-5,TRBV6-4,.,.,CASSVLGGETQYF,TGTGCCAGCAGTGTTCTCGGTGGTGAGACCCAGTACTTC
TRBJ1-2,TRBV29-1,.,.,CSADPGLRNYGYTF,TGCAGCGCCGACCCGGGACTGCGAAACTATGGCTACACCTTC
TRBJ2-7,TRBV5-1,TRBD2,.,CASSSGTSGRIGANF,TGCGCCAGCAGTTCCGGGACTAGCGGGAGAATAGGAGCGAACTTC
TRBJ2-1,TRBV18,TRBD2,.,CASSQGLAGHSYNEQFF,TGTGCCAGCTCACAGGGACTAGCGGGCCACTCCTACAATGAGCAGTTCTTC
TRBJ2-5,TRBV27,TRBD1,.,CASNRQGTQETQYF,TGTGCCAGCAACCGACAGGGGACCCAAGAGACCCAGTACTTC
TRBJ2-4,TRBV19,.,.,CASSIGPGAIGNIQYF,TGTGCCAGTAGTATAGGGCCAGGGGCAATAGGAAACATTCAGTACTTC
TRBJ2-7,TRBV5-1,.,.,CASSLDRQQYF,TGCGCCAGCAGCTTGGATCGACAGCAGTACTTC
TRBJ2-5,TRBV12-5,.,.,CASGFTTGLGGTQYF,TGTGCTAGTGGTTTCACCACAGGACTCGGGGGGACCCAGTACTTC
TRBJ2-2,TRBV5-4,TRBD2,.,CASSPTSGNIGTGELFF,TGTGCCAGCAGCCCTACTAGCGGGAATATCGGTACCGGGGAGCTGTTTTTT
TRBJ2-2,TRBV18,.,.,CASSRGDTGELFF,TGTGCCAGCTCACGAGGTGACACCGGGGAGCTGTTTTTT
TRBJ2-5,TRBV28,.,once,CASSLPPNQETQYF,TGTGCCAGCAGTTTACCCCCCAACCAAGAGACCCAGTACTTC
TRBJ1-3,TRBV4-3,.,.,CASSQDHRAGNTIYF,TGCGCCAGCAGCCAAGATCACAGGGCCGGAAACACCATATATTTT
TRBJ2-1,TRBV10-3,.,.,CAISNPSSYNEQFF,TGTGCCATCAGTAATCCGAGCTCCTACAATGAGCAGTTCTTC
TRBJ2-5,TRBV7-7,TRBD1,.,CASSPGQRKETQYF,TGTGCTAGCAGCCCGGGACAGAGAAAAGAGACCCAGTACTTC
TRBJ2-7,TRBV28,TRBD2,.,CASSQIAGQSYEQYF,TGTGCCAGCAGTCAAATAGCGGGTCAATCCTACGAGCAGTACTTC
TRBJ2-3,TRBV7-2,.,.,CASSPADTQYF,TGTGCCAGCAGCCCGGCAGATACGCAGTATTTT
TRBJ2-3,TRBV2,TRBD2,.,CASSTSGKADTQYF,TGTGCCAGCAGCACTAGCGGGAAGGCAGATACGCAGTATTTT
TRBJ1-3,TRBV2,.,.,CASSGDHILSGNTIYF,TGTGCCAGCAGTGGAGACCATATACTCTCTGGAAACACCATATATTTT
TRBJ2-1,TRBV11-3,TRBD2,.,CASSRGGREQFF,TGTGCCAGCAGCCGCGGGGGGCGGGAGCAGTTCTTC
TRBJ1-1,TRBV10-2,.,.,CASSENGYTEAFF,TGCGCCAGCAGTGAGAACGGGTACACTGAAGCTTTCTTT
TRBJ2-5,TRBV30,.,.,CAIKGWGVETQYF,TGTGCCATCAAGGGTTGGGGAGTAGAGACCCAGTACTTC
TRBJ1-4,TRBV19,.,once,CASSPRGRYGEKLFF,TGTGCCAGTAGTCCACGGGGAAGGTATGGTGAAAAACTGTTTTTT
TRBJ1-3,TRBV14,.,.,CASSRRDGGHLGNTIYF,TGTGCCAGCAGCCGGAGGGACGGGGGCCATCTCGGAAACACCATATATTTT
TRBJ2-5,TRBV30,.,.,CAWSRQVQETQYF,TGTGCCTGGAGTCGACAAGTCCAAGAGACCCAGTACTTC
TRBJ2-1,TRBV7-2,.,.,CASRETGIPYNEQFF,TGTGCCAGCAGGGAAACAGGGATCCCCTACAATGAGCAGTTCTTC
TRBJ2-2,TRBV9,.,.,CASSGNLANTGELFF,TGTGCCAGCAGCGGAAACCTGGCGAACACCGGGGAGCTGTTTTTT
TRBJ1-3,TRBV5-1,.,few,CASSFRQADSGNTIYF,TGCGCCAGCAGCTTTAGACAGGCCGACTCTGGAAACACCATATATTTT
TRBJ1-5,TRBV5-6,TRBD1,.,CASSSRQGLTAQHF,TGTGCCAGCAGCTCCAGACAGGGGCTTACGGCCCAGCATTTT
TRBJ2-2,TRBV5-1,TRBD2,.,CASRPLAGDGGELFF,TGCGCCAGCAGGCCGCTAGCGGGAGATGGCGGGGAGCTGTTTTTT
TRBJ1-1,TRBV7-2,.,.,CASSPVVGLNEAFF,TGTGCCAGCAGCCCCGTCGTTGGCCTTAATGAAGCTTTCTTT
TRBJ1-1,TRBV6-1,.,.,CASRKQANTEAFF,TGTGCCAGCAGGAAACAGGCGAACACTGAAGCTTTCTTT
TRBJ2-2,TRBV29-1,TRBD1,.,CSAGKGQSTGELFF,TGCAGCGCCGGAAAGGGACAGTCAACCGGGGAGCTGTTTTTT
TRBJ1-4,TRBV4-1,.,.,CASSQGGFRNEKLFF,TGCGCCAGCAGCCAAGGAGGCTTCAGGAATGAAAAACTGTTTTTT
TRBJ1-1,TRBV18,.,few,CASSRLGQFAEAFF,TGTGCCAGCTCACGCCTCGGACAATTTGCTGAAGCTTTCTTT
TRBJ1-4,TRBV4-1,.,.,CASSQESRQRGEKLFF,TGCGCCAGCAGCCAAGAGTCTCGTCAGAGGGGGGAAAAACTGTTTTTT
TRBJ2-7,TRBV15,.,.,CATSRHGSYEQYF,TGTGCCACCAGCAGACACGGGAGCTACGAGCAGTACTTC
TRBJ1-2,TRBV29-1,.,.,CSVVTRMDGYTF,TGCAGCGTTGTGACAAGAATGGATGGCTACACCTTC
TRBJ2-2,TRBV4-3,.,.,CASSPGDRVVTGELFF,TGCGCCAGCAGCCCCGGGGACCGCGTAGTAACCGGGGAGCTGTTTTTT
TRBJ1-4,TRBV18,.,once,CASSPEAEKLFF,TGTGCCAGCTCACCAGAAGCAGAAAAACTGTTTTTT
TRBJ1-2,TRBV5-1,.,.,CASSSEANYGYTF,TGCGCCAGCAGTTCGGAAGCTAACTATGGCTACACCTTC
TRBJ1-2,TRBV5-1,.,.,CASSLAGENYGYTF,TGCGCCAGCAGCTTGGCGGGCGAAAACTATGGCTACACCTTC
TRBJ2-2,TRBV14,.,.,CASSPINGELFF,TGTGCCAGCAGCCCGATTAACGGGGAGCTGTTTTTT
TRBJ2-3,TRBV27,TRBD2,.,CASSPGLAGHTDTQYF,TGTGCCAGCAGTCCCGGACTAGCGGGGCACACAGATACGCAGTATTTT
TRBJ1-4,TRBV4-3,.,.,CASSQDIGAPPREKLFF,TGCGCCAGCAGCCAAGATATTGGGGCCCCGCCCCGAGAAAAACTGTTTTTT
TRBJ2-3,TRBV11-3,TRBD2,.,CASSNTGLAGQYTQYF,TGTGCCAGCAGTAACACGGGACTAGCGGGGCAATATACGCAGTATTTT